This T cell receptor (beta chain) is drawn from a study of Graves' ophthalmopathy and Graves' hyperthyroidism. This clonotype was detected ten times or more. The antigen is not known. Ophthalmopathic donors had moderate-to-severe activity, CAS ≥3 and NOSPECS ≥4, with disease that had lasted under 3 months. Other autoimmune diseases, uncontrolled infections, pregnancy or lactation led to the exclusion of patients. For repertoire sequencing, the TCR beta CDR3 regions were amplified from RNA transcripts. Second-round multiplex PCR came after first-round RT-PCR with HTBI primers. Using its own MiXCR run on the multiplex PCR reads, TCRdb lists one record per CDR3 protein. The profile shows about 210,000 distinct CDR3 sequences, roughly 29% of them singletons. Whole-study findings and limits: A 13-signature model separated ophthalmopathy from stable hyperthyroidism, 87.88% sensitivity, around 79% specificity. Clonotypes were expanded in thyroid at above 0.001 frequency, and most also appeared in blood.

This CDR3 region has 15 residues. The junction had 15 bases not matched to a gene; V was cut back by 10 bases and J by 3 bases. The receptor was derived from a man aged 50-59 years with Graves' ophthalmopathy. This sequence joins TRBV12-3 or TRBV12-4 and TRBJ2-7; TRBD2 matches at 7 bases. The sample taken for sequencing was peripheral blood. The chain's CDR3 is CANRSSLAPYYEQYF. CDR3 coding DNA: TGTGCCAACAGGTCTTCACTAGCGCCTTACTACGAGCAGTACTTC.